These 32 T cell receptor beta chains were all obtained from the same sample, sequenced in a study of Graves' ophthalmopathy and Graves' hyperthyroidism. The study amplified TCR beta CDR3 regions using RNA transcripts. First-round RT-PCR employed HTBI primers, with a second-round multiplex PCR after it. Via MiXCR, TCRdb re-called the multiplex PCR reads, giving one row per CDR3 protein. The sample yields around 590,000 distinct CDR3 sequences, about 35% seen once. Sequenced input: peripheral blood or thyroid tissue (not recorded which). The origin of the receptors is an adult man with Graves' hyperthyroidism.

V gene TRBV10-3 combines with J gene TRBJ2-2; TRBD1 aligns across 9 bases. Germline trimming cut 6 bases from V and 4 bases from J; bases unmatched to any gene: 6. The CDR3 is made up of 15 amino acids. The germline CDR1 and CDR2 sequences are ENHRY and SYGVKD. The CDR3 bases are TGTGCCATCAGGCCGGGACAGGGCATCACCGGGGAGCTGTTTTTT. Translation: CAIRPGQGITGELFF.

The chain joins TRBV19 to TRBJ2-5; D could derive from TRBD1 or TRBD2 (5 bases each). The germline V gene encodes CDR1 LNHDA and CDR2 SQIVND (reference sequence). CDR3 size: 13 residues. The V and J ends lost 6 bases and 9 bases respectively, with 17 bases between them. The CDR3 sequence: CASSPGTYASQYF. The CDR3 DNA reads TGTGCCAGTAGCCCCGGGACCTATGCTTCCCAGTACTTC. Full variable domain (rest looked up from reference TRBV19 and TRBJ2-5): DGGITQSPKYLFRKEGQNVTLSCEQNLNHDAMYWYRQDPGQGLRLIYYSQIVNDFQKGDIAEGYSVSREKKESFPLTVTSAQKNPTAFYLCASSPGTYASQYFGPGTRLLVL.

At least ten counts were recorded for this clonotype. The chain joins TRBV7-9 to TRBJ2-7; 9 bases agree with TRBD1. The trim removed 1 base at V and 4 bases at J, leaving 5 bases unmatched. The CDR3 runs 15 residues. Germline V gene sequence: CDR1 SEHNR, CDR2 FQNEAQ (reference sequence). The CDR3 here is CASSLGGTGPYEQYF. The DNA for the CDR3 is TGTGCCAGCAGCTTAGGCGGGACAGGGCCTTACGAGCAGTACTTC.

On this clonotype itself: The CDR3 carries no conserved terminal phenylalanine or tryptophan, so it likely arises from a read error. The DNA is left out, because the CDR3 cannot be placed on it with certainty; the CDR3 is given as TCRdb lists it. CDR3 sequence: CASSLPGQGN. The gene calls are TRBV7-2 and TRBJ1-3; the listed D gene, TRBD1, was not tested against the DNA. Germline CDR1 reads SGHTA; CDR2 reads FQGNSA. 10 amino acids form the CDR3, both terminal residues included.

The sample holds many counts of this clonotype. DNA of the CDR3: TGTGCCAGCAGTGGGGTACTAGCGGGAGATACCTACGAGCAGTACTTC. As protein: CASSGVLAGDTYEQYF. The gene calls are TRBV25-1 and TRBJ2-7, with TRBD2 matching 11 bases. With 4 bases clipped from V and 2 bases from J, the junction kept 7 bases outside the gene matches. CDR1 and CDR2 (germline): MGHDK, SYGVNS. The CDR3 runs 16 residues.

DNA of the CDR3: TGTGCCAGCAGTTTAAGTCGTCAATCAAATCAGCCCCAGCATTTT. Protein product: CASSLSRQSNQPQHF. V gene TRBV12-3 or TRBV12-4 combines with J gene TRBJ1-5; D not resolved. The CDR3 has 15 amino acids. Trimming left V 2 bases short and J 4 bases short, with 12 bases between.

The chain recombines TRBV11-2 with TRBJ2-5; either TRBD1 or TRBD2 may fit D (6 bases each). The CDR3 is 15 amino acids. CDR1 SGHAT and CDR2 FQNNGV come from the germline V gene. Trimming took 5 bases from V and 11 from J, leaving 24 bases between them. The DNA for the CDR3 is TGTGCCAGCAGCGCTAGCCAGGGGCGGGAAATTGAACAGTACTTC. Translation: CASSASQGREIEQYF.

This clonotype was observed many times. The rearrangement joins TRBV7-9 to TRBJ2-7, with TRBD1 matching over 10 bases. Looked up from germline, CDR1 is SEHNR and CDR2 is FQNEAQ (reference sequence). V shed 5 bases and J 4 bases; nucleotides not matched to a gene: 11. This CDR3 contains 16 residues. The CDR3 spells CASSPTGQGGTYEQYF. The CDR3 region has the DNA TGTGCCAGCAGCCCAACCGGACAGGGGGGGACTTACGAGCAGTACTTC.

In its sample, this clonotype was seen many times. V and J are TRBV20-1 and TRBJ1-5; 7 nucleotides agree with TRBD1. Germline V lookup: CDR1 DFQATT, CDR2 SNEGSKA (reference sequence). With 0 bases clipped from V and 6 bases from J, the junction kept 8 bases outside the gene matches. CDR3 length: 15 residues. The CDR3 coding sequence is TGCAGTGCTAGAGATGGGGCGACAGGGCCTCAGCCCCAGCATTTT. Translating it yields CSARDGATGPQPQHF.

This clonotype was observed many times. The chain joins TRBV6-1 to TRBJ1-1, with 8 positions matching TRBD1. CDR1 is MNHNS, CDR2 SASEGT, per germline. This CDR3 is built from 15 residues. With 5 bases clipped from V and 0 bases from J, the junction kept 5 bases outside the gene matches. The CDR3 DNA is TGTGCCAGCAGTCCAATGGGACAGGTGAACACTGAAGCTTTCTTT. It codes for CASSPMGQVNTEAFF.

CDR3 residues: CSVGGGTGQSGETQYF. As DNA, the CDR3 is TGCAGCGTCGGAGGGGGGACAGGCCAGTCCGGGGAGACCCAGTACTTC. V and J are TRBV29-1 and TRBJ2-5, with 8 bases fitting TRBD1. The CDR3 contains 16 residues. Trimming at V came to 6 bases and at J to 5 bases, leaving 17 bases not matched to a gene. Germline CDR1 is SQVTM and CDR2 is ANQGSEA.

This clonotype was recorded at least ten times. The chain is built from TRBV19 and TRBJ2-6; 8 bases fit TRBD2. Looked up from germline, CDR1 is LNHDA and CDR2 is SQIVND (reference sequence). The CDR3 has 17 amino acids. The V and J ends lost 6 bases and 0 bases, in that order; junction bases with no gene match: 7. CDR3 loop: CASRRLAQTSGANVLTF. Here the CDR3 DNA reads TGTGCCAGTAGGAGACTAGCGCAAACCTCTGGGGCCAACGTCCTGACTTTC.

The V call is TRBV10-3, the J call TRBJ1-2, with D hard to call. This CDR3 is 14 amino acids long. The germline CDR1 and CDR2 sequences are ENHRY and SYGVKD. Between the trimmed V and J ends, which lost 3 bases and 5 bases, there was a span of 13 bases. The CDR3 sequence: CAISEMVYPYGYTF. The CDR3 DNA reads as TGTGCCATCAGTGAAATGGTTTACCCGTATGGCTACACCTTC.

At least ten counts were recorded for this clonotype. The V call is TRBV10-3, the J call TRBJ1-5; D call uncertain. The germline V gene has CDR1 ENHRY and CDR2 SYGVKD. Trimming stripped 5 bases from V and 0 bases from J, with 5 bases between. This CDR3 region has 13 residues. As DNA, the CDR3 is TGTGCCATCAGTCCGAATAGCAATCAGCCCCAGCATTTT. It codes for CAISPNSNQPQHF.

The chain carries TRBV19 and TRBJ2-7, with 14 bases lining up with TRBD2. The germline gives CDR1 LNHDA, CDR2 SQIVND (reference sequence). The CDR3 is 17 amino acids. Trimming at V came to 4 bases and at J to 1 base, leaving 6 bases not matched to a gene. CDR3 DNA sequence: TGTGCCAGTAGTACCTCTGGGACTAGCGGGAGATCCTACGAGCAGTACTTC. It is translated as CASSTSGTSGRSYEQYF.

This clonotype was seen many times. The rearrangement joins TRBV5-1 to TRBJ1-1, with D maybe TRBD1 (5 bases). Between the trimmed V and J ends, which lost 4 bases and 1 base, there was a span of 11 bases. The CDR3 loop spans 14 amino acids. Germline V gives CDR1 SGHRS, CDR2 YFSETQ. CDR3 nucleotide sequence: TGCGCCAGCAGCACACGCGGGGGGAACACTGAAGCTTTCTTT. It translates to CASSTRGGNTEAFF. Drawing the rest from reference TRBV5-1 and TRBJ1-1, the complete variable domain is KAGVTQTPRYLIKTRGQQVTLSCSPISGHRSVSWYQQTPGQGLQFLFEYFSETQRNKGNFPGRFSGRQFSNSRSEMNVSTLELGDSALYLCASSTRGGNTEAFFGQGTRLTVV.

Regarding this clonotype: The germline gene is not matched at one end of the junction; a read error may be the cause. The chain is built from TRBV19 and TRBJ1-2, with TRBD1 matching 7 bases. The CDR3 has 13 amino acids. CDR1 and CDR2 from the germline V gene are LNHDA and SQIVND (reference sequence). CDR3 sequence: CASSTGQSYGYIF. CDR3 coding DNA: TGTGCCAGTAGTACGGGACAGAGCTATGGCTACATCTTC.

The chain links TRBV24-1 to TRBJ1-5, with D uncertain. This CDR3 has 14 amino acids. With 7 bases removed from V and 3 bases from J, the gap between germline ends came to 12 bases. Germline assignment: CDR1 KGHDR and CDR2 SFDVKD. DNA for the CDR3: TGTGCCACCAGCAGCTTAAGGGTCAATCAGCCCCAGCATTTT. Amino acids: CATSSLRVNQPQHF.

This sequence joins TRBV14 and TRBJ2-7; D is undetermined. The tail of the sequence fits TRBJ2-1 better, so the J call may be wrong. CDR3 length equals 11 residues. Germline V gene lookup returns CDR1 SGHDN and CDR2 FVKESK. The CDR3: CASSYTNEQFF. Written as DNA, the CDR3 is TGTGCCAGCAGCTACACCAATGAGCAGTTCTTC.

This clonotype was seen repeatedly, ten times or more. The chain combines TRBV29-1 with TRBJ1-1; D remains unclear. The CDR3 runs to 10 residues. Per the germline V gene, CDR1 is SQVTM and CDR2 is ANQGSEA. With 5 bases removed from V and 0 bases from J, the gap between germline ends came to 1 base. CDR3 protein: CSVMNTEAFF. CDR3 coding DNA: TGCAGCGTTATGAACACTGAAGCTTTCTTT.

The table lists this clonotype with a few counts. J is TRBJ2-7 and V is TRBV24-1, with unresolved D. The V and J ends lost 6 bases and 0 bases respectively, with 17 bases between them. Germline V gene data show CDR1 as KGHDR and CDR2 as SFDVKD. The CDR3 runs 16 residues. The CDR3 loop is CATSHCWLRSSYEQYF. The CDR3 nucleotides are TGTGCCACCAGTCACTGTTGGCTCAGGAGCTCCTACGAGCAGTACTTC.

Notes on this clonotype: It may be a read error: a sequence one base away is much more abundant. The chain employs TRBV7-6 and TRBJ2-7; 12 bases match TRBD2. The CDR3 totals 19 residues. The V gene's germline CDR1 is SGHVS and CDR2 FNYEAQ. The CDR3 loop reads CASSSGPGTSGSSSCEQYF. The CDR3 DNA follows: TGTGCCAGCAGCTCGGGTCCCGGGACTAGCGGGTCGAGCTCCTGCGAGCAGTACTTC.

This clonotype was seen more than once but under ten times. The chain combines TRBV20-1 with TRBJ2-2, with D hard to call. The length of the CDR3 is 13 residues. The V end lost 3 bases, the J end lost 3 bases, and 8 bases lay between the germline ends. Per the germline V gene, CDR1 is DFQATT and CDR2 is SNEGSKA (reference sequence). The DNA of the CDR3 is TGCAGTGCTAGCGACGGACACACCGGGGAGCTGTTTTTT. Protein: CSASDGHTGELFF.

The V call is TRBV10-3, the J call TRBJ2-7; D is unresolved. The CDR3 spans 10 residues. Trimming left V 7 bases short and J 7 bases short, with 8 bases between. Germline-derived CDR1 and CDR2 are ENHRY and SYGVKD. CDR3 sequence: CAINPREQYF. The CDR3 DNA sequence: TGTGCCATCAACCCCAGGGAGCAGTACTTC.

This chain links TRBV19 with TRBJ2-2, with D possibly TRBD1 on 5 matching bases. Germline CDR1 LNHDA, CDR2 SQIVND (reference sequence). The V and J ends lost 7 bases and 6 bases respectively, with 15 bases between them. The CDR3 sequence is 14 residues long. CDR3 bases: TGTGCCAGTAAGGGGCCCCGGCCCTCCGGGGAGCTGTTTTTT. Encoded protein: CASKGPRPSGELFF.

About this clonotype itself: One base away lies a much larger clone, so this may be a sequencing read error. The V gene is TRBV25-1, the J gene TRBJ2-7; no clear D. CDR1 MGHDK and CDR2 SYGVNS come from the germline V gene. CDR3 size: 10 residues. With 8 bases removed from V and 6 bases from J, the gap between germline ends came to 8 bases. The CDR3 spells CASGECEQYF. Written as DNA, the CDR3 is TGTGCCAGCGGAGAGTGCGAGCAGTACTTC.

This clonotype was recorded only once. With a much larger clone just one base away, this may be a read error. The CDR3 bases are TGTGCCAGTAGGGGGTCGACCGGGAGCTCCTATAATTCACCCCTCCACTTT. Translated: CASRGSTGSSYNSPLHF. This chain uses TRBV19 with TRBJ1-6; D ambiguous. Trimming pared 6 bases from V and 0 bases from J, leaving 15 bases between. CDR3 length equals 17 residues. Per germline, CDR1 LNHDA and CDR2 SQIVND (reference sequence).

The V gene is TRBV30, the J gene TRBJ1-3, with unresolved D. Germline V gives CDR1 GTSNPN, CDR2 SVGIG (reference sequence). Trimming shortened V by 4 bases and J by 0 bases, and 10 bases separated the two germline ends. The CDR3 runs 14 residues. CDR3 amino acids: CAWNTLNSGNTIYF. CDR3 DNA: TGTGCCTGGAACACACTTAACTCTGGAAACACCATATATTTT.

This clonotype was recorded at least ten times. The chain is built from TRBV4-1 and TRBJ1-2, with a weak D call TRBD1 (6 bases). V dropped 3 bases and J dropped 1 base, with 12 bases sitting between them. Germline CDR1 reads MGHRA; CDR2 reads YSYEKL. The CDR3 totals 15 residues. The CDR3 loop reads CASSQMTGLNYGYTF. CDR3 DNA: TGCGCCAGCAGCCAGATGACAGGTCTTAACTATGGCTACACCTTC.

This clonotype turned up a few times. The genes are TRBV12-3 or TRBV12-4 and TRBJ1-1; no firm D call. Trimming removed 0 bases at V and 5 bases at J, with 16 bases between. The CDR3 length is 16 residues. As DNA, the CDR3 is TGTGCCAGCAGTTTAGCCCTAAGGATCCCCTCGACTGAAGCTTTCTTT. Translation gives CASSLALRIPSTEAFF.

This clonotype was counted between two and nine times. V usage is TRBV5-6 and J usage is TRBJ2-7; perhaps TRBD2 as D (7 bases). The ends were cut back, 5 bases at V and 6 bases at J, with 12 bases in the middle. Germline V gene lookup returns CDR1 SGHDT and CDR2 YYEEEE. CDR3 length equals 12 residues. CDR3 residues: CASSLGGLEQYF. The CDR3 DNA is TGTGCCAGCAGTCTCGGGGGGCTCGAGCAGTACTTC.

This clonotype appeared a few times. This chain connects TRBV28 to TRBJ1-2, with a tentative D call TRBD1 (5 bases). V gave up 1 base and J gave up 8 bases, with 17 bases separating them. Germline V lookup: CDR1 MDHEN, CDR2 SYDVKM. This CDR3 region has 15 residues. The CDR3 coding sequence is TGTGCCAGCAGTTTATCAGACGGGGCGTGGGGGGGCTACACCTTC. The encoded protein is CASSLSDGAWGGYTF.